The source of this TCR beta chain is a study of cytomegalovirus exposure and HLA in healthy donors. CDR3 length: 14 amino acids. Germline assignment: CDR1 MNHNY and CDR2 SVGAGI (reference sequence). J lost 4 bases, V lost 2 bases, and 1 base had no gene match. 60 Vbeta and 13 Jbeta primers were used in PCR. TCRdb's table, derived via immunoSEQ multiplex PCR, lists solely in-frame clones and lacks some. Of roughly 200,000 clones in the sample, 80% to 90% were seen once. This chain uses TRBV6-6 with TRBJ2-2; TRBD1 matches at 7 bases. The sequenced material came from PBMCs. The TCR comes from a woman in her thirties in good health and CMV-seronegative. Written as DNA, the CDR3 is TGTGCCAGCAGTTACCGACAGGGCACCGGGGAGCTGTTTTTT. Translation: CASSYRQGTGELFF.